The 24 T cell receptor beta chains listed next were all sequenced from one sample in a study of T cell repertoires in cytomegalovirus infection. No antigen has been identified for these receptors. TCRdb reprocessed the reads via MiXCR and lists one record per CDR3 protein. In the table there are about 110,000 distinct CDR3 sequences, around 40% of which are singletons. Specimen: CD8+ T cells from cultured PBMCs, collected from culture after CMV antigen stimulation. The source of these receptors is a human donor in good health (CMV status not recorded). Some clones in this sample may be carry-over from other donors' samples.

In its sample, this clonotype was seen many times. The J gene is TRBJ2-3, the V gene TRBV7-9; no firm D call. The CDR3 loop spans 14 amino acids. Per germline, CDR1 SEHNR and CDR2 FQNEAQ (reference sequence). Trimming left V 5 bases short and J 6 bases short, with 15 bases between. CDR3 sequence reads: CASSPMAVADTQYF. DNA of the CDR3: TGTGCCAGCAGCCCGATGGCCGTAGCTGATACGCAGTATTTT.

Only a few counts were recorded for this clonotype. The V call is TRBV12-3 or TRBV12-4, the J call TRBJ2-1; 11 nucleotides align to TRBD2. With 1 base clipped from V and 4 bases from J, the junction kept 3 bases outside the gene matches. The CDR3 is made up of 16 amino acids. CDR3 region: CASSLVLAGEYNEQFF. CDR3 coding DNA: TGTGCCAGCAGTTTAGTACTAGCGGGGGAGTACAATGAGCAGTTCTTC.

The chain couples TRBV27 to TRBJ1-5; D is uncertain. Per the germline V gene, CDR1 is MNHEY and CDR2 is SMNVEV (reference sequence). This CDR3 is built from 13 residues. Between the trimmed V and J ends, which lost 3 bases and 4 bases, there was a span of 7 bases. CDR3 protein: CASSFNENQPQHF. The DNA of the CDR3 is TGTGCCAGCAGTTTCAATGAAAATCAGCCCCAGCATTTT.

Here the CDR3 reads CASTPLQGTGELFF. The DNA of the CDR3 is TGTGCCAGCACCCCTTTACAGGGGACCGGGGAGCTGTTTTTT. V gene TRBV7-4 combines with J gene TRBJ2-2, with TRBD1 matching 7 bases. This CDR3 spans 14 amino acids. With 7 bases clipped from V and 5 bases from J, the junction kept 7 bases outside the gene matches. The germline V gene encodes CDR1 SGHVT and CDR2 SQSDAQ.

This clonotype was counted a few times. The CDR3 DNA reads TGTGCCAGTAGTATTCACACAGGGGGCGCATCCTATGGCTACACCTTC. This sequence encodes CASSIHTGGASYGYTF. The chain is built from TRBV19 and TRBJ1-2; 9 nucleotides line up with TRBD1. Germline V gives CDR1 LNHDA, CDR2 SQIVND (reference sequence). This CDR3 is 16 amino acids long. V was clipped by 3 bases and J by 4 bases; unmatched bases: 9.

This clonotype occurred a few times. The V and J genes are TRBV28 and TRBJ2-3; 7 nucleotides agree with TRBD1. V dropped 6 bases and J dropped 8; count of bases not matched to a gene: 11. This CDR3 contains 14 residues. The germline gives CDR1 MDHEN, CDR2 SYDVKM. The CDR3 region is CASRLAGTAFTQYF. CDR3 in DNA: TGTGCCAGCAGACTCGCCGGGACAGCCTTTACGCAGTATTTT.

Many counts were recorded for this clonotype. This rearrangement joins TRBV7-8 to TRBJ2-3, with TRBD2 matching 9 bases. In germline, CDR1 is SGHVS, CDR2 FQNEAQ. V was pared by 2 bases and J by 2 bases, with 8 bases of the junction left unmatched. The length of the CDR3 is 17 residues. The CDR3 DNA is TGTGCCAGCAGCTTACTCCCTAGCGGGGCGATCACAGATACGCAGTATTTT. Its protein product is CASSLLPSGAITDTQYF.

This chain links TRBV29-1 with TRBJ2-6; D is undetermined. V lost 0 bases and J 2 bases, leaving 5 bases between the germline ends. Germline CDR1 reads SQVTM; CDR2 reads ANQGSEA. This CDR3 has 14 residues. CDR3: CSVEEGTGANVLTF. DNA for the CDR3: TGCAGCGTTGAAGAGGGTACTGGGGCCAACGTCCTGACTTTC.

The CDR3 loop reads CASSAPGQGRAGELFF. CDR3 nucleotides: TGTGCCAGCAGTGCCCCGGGACAGGGGAGGGCCGGGGAGCTGTTTTTT. The chain uses TRBV2 and TRBJ2-2, with 10 bases fitting TRBD1. Germline V CDR1 and CDR2: SNHLY, FYNNEI. The CDR3 is 16 residues long. The trim removed 4 bases at V and 6 bases at J, leaving 8 bases unmatched.

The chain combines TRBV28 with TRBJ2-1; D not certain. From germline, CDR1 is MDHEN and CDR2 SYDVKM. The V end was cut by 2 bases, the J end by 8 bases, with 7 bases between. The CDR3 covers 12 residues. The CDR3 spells CASSLVGYEQFF. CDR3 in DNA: TGTGCCAGCAGTTTAGTGGGGTATGAGCAGTTCTTC.

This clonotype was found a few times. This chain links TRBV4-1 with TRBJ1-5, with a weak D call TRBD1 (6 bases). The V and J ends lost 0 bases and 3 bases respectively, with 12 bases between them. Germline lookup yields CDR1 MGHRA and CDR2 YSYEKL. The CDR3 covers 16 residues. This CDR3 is CASSQEDRGFNQPQHF. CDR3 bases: TGCGCCAGCAGCCAAGAGGACAGAGGGTTCAATCAGCCCCAGCATTTT.

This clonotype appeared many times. The CDR3 loop is CASSRGLAGTDTQYF. CDR3 in DNA: TGTGCCAGCAGCAGGGGACTAGCGGGCACAGATACGCAGTATTTT. The rearrangement joins TRBV7-7 to TRBJ2-3; 11 bases align to TRBD2. V dropped 5 bases and J dropped 1; count of bases not matched to a gene: 2. This CDR3 has 15 amino acids. Germline loops: CDR1 SSHAT, CDR2 FNYEAQ (reference sequence).

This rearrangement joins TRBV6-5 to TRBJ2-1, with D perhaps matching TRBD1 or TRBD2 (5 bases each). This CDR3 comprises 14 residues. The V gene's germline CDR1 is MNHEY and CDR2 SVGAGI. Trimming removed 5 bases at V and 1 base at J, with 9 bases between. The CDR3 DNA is TGTGCCAGCAGTCCGGGGCTGTCCTACAATGAGCAGTTCTTC. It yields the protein CASSPGLSYNEQFF.

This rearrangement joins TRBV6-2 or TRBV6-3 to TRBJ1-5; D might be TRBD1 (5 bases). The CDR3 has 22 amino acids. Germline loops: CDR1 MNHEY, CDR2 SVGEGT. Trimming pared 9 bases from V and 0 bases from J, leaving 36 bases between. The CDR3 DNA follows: TGTGCCAGTCGCCGGGTCGGGGGAATCCGGCTCCCGACGGGTTATAGCAATCAGCCCCAGCATTTT. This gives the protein CASRRVGGIRLPTGYSNQPQHF.

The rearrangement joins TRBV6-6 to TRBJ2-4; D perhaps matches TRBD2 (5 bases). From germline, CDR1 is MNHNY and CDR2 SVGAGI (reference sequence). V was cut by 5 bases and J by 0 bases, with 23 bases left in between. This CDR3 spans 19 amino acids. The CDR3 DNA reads TGTGCCAGCAGTCCAGACGGGAATCAATTACTACTAGCCAAAAACATTCAGTACTTC. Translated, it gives CASSPDGNQLLLAKNIQYF.

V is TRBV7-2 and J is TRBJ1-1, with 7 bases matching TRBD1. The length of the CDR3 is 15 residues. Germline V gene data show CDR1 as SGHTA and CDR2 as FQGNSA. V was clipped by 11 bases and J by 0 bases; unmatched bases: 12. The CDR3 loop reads CAEIRGAGVNTEAFF. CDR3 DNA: TGTGCCGAAATCAGGGGGGCAGGGGTGAACACTGAAGCTTTCTTT.

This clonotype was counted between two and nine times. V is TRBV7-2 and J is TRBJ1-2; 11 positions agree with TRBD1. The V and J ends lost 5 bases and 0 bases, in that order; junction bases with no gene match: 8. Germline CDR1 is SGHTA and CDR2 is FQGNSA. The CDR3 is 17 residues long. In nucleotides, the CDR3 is TGTGCCAGCAGCCGAGACGGGACAGGGGGATCTAACTATGGCTACACCTTC. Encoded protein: CASSRDGTGGSNYGYTF.

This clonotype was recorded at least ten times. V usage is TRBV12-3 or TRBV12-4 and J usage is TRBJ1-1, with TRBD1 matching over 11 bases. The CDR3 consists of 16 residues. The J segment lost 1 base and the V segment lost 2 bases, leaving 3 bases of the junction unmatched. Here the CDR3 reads CASSLRTGGPNTEAFF. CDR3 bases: TGTGCCAGCAGTTTAAGGACAGGGGGCCCGAACACTGAAGCTTTCTTT.

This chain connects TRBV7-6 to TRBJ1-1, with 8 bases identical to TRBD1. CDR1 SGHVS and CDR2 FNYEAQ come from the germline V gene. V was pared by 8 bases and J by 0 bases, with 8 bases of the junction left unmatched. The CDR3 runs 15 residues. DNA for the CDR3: TGTGCCAGCGGCGGTCCGGACAGGGTGAACACTGAAGCTTTCTTT. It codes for CASGGPDRVNTEAFF.

CDR3 in amino acids: CASSLTGTGGTYLPLHF. The DNA of the CDR3 is TGTGCCAGCAGTTTAACGGGGACAGGGGGAACTTACCTACCCCTCCACTTT. The chain carries TRBV28 and TRBJ1-6; 11 positions match TRBD1. J lost 12 bases, V lost 2 bases, and 12 bases had no gene match. Germline V gene lookup returns CDR1 MDHEN and CDR2 SYDVKM. CDR3 size: 17 residues.

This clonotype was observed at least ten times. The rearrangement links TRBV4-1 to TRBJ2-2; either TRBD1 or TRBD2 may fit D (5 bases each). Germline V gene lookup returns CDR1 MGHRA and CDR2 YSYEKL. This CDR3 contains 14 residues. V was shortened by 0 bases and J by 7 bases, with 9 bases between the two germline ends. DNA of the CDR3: TGCGCCAGCAGCCAAGAAACGGGGCTCGGGGAGCTGTTTTTT. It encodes CASSQETGLGELFF.

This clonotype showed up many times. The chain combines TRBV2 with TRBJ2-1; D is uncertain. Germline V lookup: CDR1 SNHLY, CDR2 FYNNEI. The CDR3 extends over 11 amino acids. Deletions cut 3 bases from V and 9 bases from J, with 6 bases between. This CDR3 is CASSEGFEQFF. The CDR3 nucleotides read TGTGCCAGCAGTGAGGGGTTTGAGCAGTTCTTC.

The CDR3 DNA reads as TGCAGTGCCAAACCCGGTAATCAGCCCCAGCATTTT. It translates to CSAKPGNQPQHF. V usage is TRBV20-1 and J usage is TRBJ1-5; D is uncertain. Germline CDR1 reads DFQATT; CDR2 reads SNEGSKA (reference sequence). V was cut by 6 bases and J by 4 bases, with 10 bases left in between. This CDR3 has 12 amino acids.

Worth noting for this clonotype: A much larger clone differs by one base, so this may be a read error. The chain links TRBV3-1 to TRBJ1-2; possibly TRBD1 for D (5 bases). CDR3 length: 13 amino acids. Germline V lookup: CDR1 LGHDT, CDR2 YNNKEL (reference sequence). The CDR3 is CASGQGENYGYTF. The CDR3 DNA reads TGTGCCAGCGGCCAAGGGGAGAACTATGGCTACACCTTC.